This T cell receptor beta chain was captured by sequencing in a study of T cell responses to AZD1222 COVID-19 vaccine. Study as a whole: Both about-4-week and about-12-week second-dose recipients were combined. The study's findings and limits: Clonal diversity may have been underestimated in mostly white British donors. Along spike, vaccine-associated CD4 TCRs were found throughout, with dominance at 160-218 and 743-854.

The data were produced by immunoSEQ multiplex PCR, yet TCRdb's version contains in-frame clones alone and is incomplete. The profile shows 150,000 to 200,000 clones, approximately 90% of them singletons. Deletions cut 0 bases from V and 4 bases from J, with 7 bases between. CDR3 length: 13 amino acids. CDR1 MNHEY and CDR2 SVGAGI come from the germline V gene. The count of this clone is one. Its target is unknown. The chain couples TRBV6-5 to TRBJ2-7; D unresolved. This receptor was obtained from an adult in good health. Sequences were derived from peripheral blood, sampled on day 0 of AZD1222 vaccination. The CDR3: CASSYSTNYEQYF. CDR3 DNA: TGTGCCAGCAGTTACTCCACTAATTACGAGCAGTACTTC.